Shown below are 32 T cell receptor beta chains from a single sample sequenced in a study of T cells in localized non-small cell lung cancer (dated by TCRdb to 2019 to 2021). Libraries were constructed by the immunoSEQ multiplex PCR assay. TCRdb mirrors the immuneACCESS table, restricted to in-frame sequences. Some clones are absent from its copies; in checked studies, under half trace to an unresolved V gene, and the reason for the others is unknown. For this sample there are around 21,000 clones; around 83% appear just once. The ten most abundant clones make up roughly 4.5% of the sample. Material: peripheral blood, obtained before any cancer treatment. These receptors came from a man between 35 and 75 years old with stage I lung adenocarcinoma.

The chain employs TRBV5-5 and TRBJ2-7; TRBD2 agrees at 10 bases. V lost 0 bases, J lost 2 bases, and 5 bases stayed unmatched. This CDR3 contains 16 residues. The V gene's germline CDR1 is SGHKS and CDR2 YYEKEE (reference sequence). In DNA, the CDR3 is TGTGCCAGCAGCTTGGAGTCTAGCGGGAGAACCTACGAGCAGTACTTC. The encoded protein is CASSLESSGRTYEQYF.

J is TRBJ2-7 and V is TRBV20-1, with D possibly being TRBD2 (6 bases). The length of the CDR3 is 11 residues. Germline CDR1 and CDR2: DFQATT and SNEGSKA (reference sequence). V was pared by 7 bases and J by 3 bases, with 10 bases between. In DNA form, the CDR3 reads TGCAGTGTCAGGCGGGGCTACGAGCAGTACTTC. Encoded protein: CSVRRGYEQYF.

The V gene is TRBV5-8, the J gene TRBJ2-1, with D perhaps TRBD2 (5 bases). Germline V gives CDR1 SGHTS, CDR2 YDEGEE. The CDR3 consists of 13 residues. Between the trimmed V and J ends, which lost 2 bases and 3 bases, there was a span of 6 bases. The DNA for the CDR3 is TGTGCCAGCAGCTTCGGGGTCTACAATGAGCAGTTCTTC. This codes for CASSFGVYNEQFF. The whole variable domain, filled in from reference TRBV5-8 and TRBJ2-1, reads EAGVTQSPTHLIKTRGQQATLRCSPISGHTSVYWYQQALGLGLQFLLWYDEGEERNRGNFPPRFSGRQFPNYSSELNVNALELEDSALYLCASSFGVYNEQFFGPGTRLTVL.

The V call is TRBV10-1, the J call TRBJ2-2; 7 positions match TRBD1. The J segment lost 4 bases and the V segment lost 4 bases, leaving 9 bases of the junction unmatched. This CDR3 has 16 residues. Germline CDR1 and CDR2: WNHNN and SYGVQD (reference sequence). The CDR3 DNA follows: TGCGCCAGCAGTGGGACTGACAGGGCGGGCACCGGGGAGCTGTTTTTT. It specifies CASSGTDRAGTGELFF.

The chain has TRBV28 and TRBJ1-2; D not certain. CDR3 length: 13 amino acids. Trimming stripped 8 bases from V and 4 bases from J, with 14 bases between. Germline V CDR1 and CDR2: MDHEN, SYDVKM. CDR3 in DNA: TGTGCCAGCGAGCCGTCGCATGGCTATGGCTACACCTTC. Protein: CASEPSHGYGYTF.

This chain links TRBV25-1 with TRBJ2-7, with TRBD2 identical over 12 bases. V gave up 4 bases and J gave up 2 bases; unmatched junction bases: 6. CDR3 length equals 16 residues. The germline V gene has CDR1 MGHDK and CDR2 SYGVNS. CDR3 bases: TGTGCCAGCAGTGCCGGGACTAGCGGGTTCGCCTACGAGCAGTACTTC. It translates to CASSAGTSGFAYEQYF.

The CDR3 DNA is TGTGCCAGCAGTTTATCCTCGCGGTCCTACGAGCAGTACTTC. Translation gives CASSLSSRSYEQYF. The chain is built from TRBV27 and TRBJ2-7, with D unresolved. Germline values: CDR1 MNHEY, CDR2 SMNVEV (reference sequence). There are 14 residues in the CDR3. V was cut by 0 bases and J by 1 base, with 7 bases left in between.

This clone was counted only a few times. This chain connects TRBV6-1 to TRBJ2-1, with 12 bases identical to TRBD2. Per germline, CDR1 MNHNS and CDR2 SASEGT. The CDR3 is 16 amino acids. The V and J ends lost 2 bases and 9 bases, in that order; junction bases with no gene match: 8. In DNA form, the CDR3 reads TGTGCCAGCAGTGAATCTAGCGGGAGGGGCCGGGTTGAGCAGTTCTTC. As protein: CASSESSGRGRVEQFF.

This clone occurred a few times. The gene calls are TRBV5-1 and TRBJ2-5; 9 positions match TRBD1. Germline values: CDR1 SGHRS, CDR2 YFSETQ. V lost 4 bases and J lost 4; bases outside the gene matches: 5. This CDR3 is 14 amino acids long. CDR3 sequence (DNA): TGCGCCAGCAGCACGGGACAGGGAGGAGAGACCCAGTACTTC. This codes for CASSTGQGGETQYF.

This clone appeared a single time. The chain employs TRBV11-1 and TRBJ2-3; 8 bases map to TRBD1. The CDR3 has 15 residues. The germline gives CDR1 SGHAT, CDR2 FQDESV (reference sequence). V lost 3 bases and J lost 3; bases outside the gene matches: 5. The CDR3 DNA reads TGTGCCAGCAGCTTCCGGGACAGGTCGACAGATACGCAGTATTTT. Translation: CASSFRDRSTDTQYF.

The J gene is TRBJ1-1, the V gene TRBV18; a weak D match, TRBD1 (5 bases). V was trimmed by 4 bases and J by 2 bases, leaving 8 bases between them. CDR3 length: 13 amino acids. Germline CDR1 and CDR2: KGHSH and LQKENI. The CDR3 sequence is CASSQGPNTEAFF. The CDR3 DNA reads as TGTGCCAGCTCACAGGGACCCAACACTGAAGCTTTCTTT.

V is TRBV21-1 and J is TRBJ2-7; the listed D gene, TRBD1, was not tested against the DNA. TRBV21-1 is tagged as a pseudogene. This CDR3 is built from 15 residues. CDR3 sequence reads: CASSIISGQSYEQYF. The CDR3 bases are TGTGCCAGCAGCATCATCTCGGGACAGAGCTACGAGCAGTACTTC.

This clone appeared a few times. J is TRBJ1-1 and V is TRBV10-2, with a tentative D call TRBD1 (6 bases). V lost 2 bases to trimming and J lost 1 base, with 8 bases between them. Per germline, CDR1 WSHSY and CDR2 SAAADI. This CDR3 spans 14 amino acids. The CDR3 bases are TGCGCCAGCAGTGAGACAGGGCAGAACACTGAAGCTTTCTTT. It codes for CASSETGQNTEAFF.

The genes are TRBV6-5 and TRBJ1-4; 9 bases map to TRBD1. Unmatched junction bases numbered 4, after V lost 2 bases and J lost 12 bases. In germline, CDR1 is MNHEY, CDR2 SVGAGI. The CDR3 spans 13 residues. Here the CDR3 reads CASSYDRGAELFF. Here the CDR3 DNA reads TGTGCCAGCAGTTACGACAGGGGGGCCGAACTGTTTTTT.

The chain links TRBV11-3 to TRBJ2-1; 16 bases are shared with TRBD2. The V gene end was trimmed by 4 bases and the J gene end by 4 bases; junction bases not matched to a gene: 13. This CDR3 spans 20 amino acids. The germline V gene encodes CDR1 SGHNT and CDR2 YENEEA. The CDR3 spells CASSSSGTSGRDNLYNEQFF. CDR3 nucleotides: TGTGCCAGCAGCTCCTCCGGGACTAGCGGGAGGGATAATCTATACAATGAGCAGTTCTTC.

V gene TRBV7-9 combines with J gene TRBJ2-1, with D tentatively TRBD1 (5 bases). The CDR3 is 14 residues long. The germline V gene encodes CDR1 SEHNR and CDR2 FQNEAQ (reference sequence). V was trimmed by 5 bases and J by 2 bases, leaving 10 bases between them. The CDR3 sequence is CASSTQETYNEQFF. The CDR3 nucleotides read TGTGCCAGCAGCACACAGGAGACCTACAATGAGCAGTTCTTC.

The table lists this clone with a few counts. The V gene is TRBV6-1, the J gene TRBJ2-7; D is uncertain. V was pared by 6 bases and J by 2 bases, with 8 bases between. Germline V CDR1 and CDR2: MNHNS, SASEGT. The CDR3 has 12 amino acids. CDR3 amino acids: CASSSPPYEQYF. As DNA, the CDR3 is TGTGCCAGCAGCAGCCCTCCCTACGAGCAGTACTTC.

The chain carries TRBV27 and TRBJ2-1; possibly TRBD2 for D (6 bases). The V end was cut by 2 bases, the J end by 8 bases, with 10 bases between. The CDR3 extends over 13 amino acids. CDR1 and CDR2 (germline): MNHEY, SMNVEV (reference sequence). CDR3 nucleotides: TGTGCCAGCAGTTTAAGACTAGAGTATGAGCAGTTCTTC. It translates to CASSLRLEYEQFF.

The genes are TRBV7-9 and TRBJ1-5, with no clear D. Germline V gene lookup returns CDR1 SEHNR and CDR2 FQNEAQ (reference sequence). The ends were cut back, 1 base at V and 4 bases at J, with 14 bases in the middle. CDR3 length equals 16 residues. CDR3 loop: CASSLVRMRRNQPQHF. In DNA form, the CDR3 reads TGTGCCAGCAGCTTAGTGCGTATGAGAAGGAATCAGCCCCAGCATTTT.

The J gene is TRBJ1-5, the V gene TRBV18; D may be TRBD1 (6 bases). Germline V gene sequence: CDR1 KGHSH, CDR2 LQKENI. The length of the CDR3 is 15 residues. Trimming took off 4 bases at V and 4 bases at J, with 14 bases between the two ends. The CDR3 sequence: CASSLGRGSNQPQHF. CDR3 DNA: TGTGCCAGCTCACTGGGAAGGGGGAGTAATCAGCCCCAGCATTTT.

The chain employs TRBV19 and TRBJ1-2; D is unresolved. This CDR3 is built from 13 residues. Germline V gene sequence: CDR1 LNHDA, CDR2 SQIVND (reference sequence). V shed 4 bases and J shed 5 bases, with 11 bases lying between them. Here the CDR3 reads CASSRGIGYGYTF. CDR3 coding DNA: TGTGCCAGTAGTAGGGGAATCGGGTATGGCTACACCTTC.

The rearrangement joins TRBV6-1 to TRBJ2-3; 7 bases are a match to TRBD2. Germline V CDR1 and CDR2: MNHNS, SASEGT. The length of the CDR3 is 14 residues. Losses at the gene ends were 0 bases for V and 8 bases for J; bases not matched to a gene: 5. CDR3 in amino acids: CASSEAPGGGTQYF. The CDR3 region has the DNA TGTGCCAGCAGTGAAGCTCCGGGAGGTGGTACGCAGTATTTT.

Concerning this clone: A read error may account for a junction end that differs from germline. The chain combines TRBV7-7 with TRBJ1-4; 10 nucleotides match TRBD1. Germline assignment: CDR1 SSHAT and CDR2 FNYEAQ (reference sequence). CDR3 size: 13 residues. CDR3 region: CASSSDRGRKLFF. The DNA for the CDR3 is TGTGCTAGCAGCTCCGACAGGGGGCGAAAACTGTTTTTT.

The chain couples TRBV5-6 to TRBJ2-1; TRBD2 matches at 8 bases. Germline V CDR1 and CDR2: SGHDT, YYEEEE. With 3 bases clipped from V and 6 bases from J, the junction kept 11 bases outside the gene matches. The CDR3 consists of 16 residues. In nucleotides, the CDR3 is TGTGCCAGCAGCTCCCTAGGACGGGGGGGCCCCAATGAGCAGTTCTTC. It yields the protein CASSSLGRGGPNEQFF. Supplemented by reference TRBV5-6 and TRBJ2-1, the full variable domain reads DAGVTQSPTHLIKTRGQQVTLRCSPKSGHDTVSWYQQALGQGPQFIFQYYEEEERQRGNFPDRFSGHQFPNYSSELNVNALLLGDSALYLCASSSLGRGGPNEQFFGPGTRLTVL.

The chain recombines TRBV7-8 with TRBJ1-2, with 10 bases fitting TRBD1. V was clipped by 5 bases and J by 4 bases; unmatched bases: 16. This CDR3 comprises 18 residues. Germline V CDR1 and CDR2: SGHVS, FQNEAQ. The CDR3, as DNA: TGTGCCAGCAGCCCACTTCTCCTTCCGGGACAGGGGTCCTATGGCTACACCTTC. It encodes CASSPLLLPGQGSYGYTF. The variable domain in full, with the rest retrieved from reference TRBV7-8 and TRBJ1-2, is GAGVSQSPRYKVAKRGQDVALRCDPISGHVSLFWYQQALGQGPEFLTYFQNEAQLDKSGLPSDRFFAERPEGSVSTLKIQRTQQEDSAVYLCASSPLLLPGQGSYGYTFGSGTRLTVV.

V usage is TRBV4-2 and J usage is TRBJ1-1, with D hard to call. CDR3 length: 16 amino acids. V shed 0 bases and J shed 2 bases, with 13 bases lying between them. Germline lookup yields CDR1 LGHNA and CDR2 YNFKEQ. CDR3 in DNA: TGTGCCAGCAGCCAAGATTGGATGGCAGACAACACTGAAGCTTTCTTT. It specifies CASSQDWMADNTEAFF.

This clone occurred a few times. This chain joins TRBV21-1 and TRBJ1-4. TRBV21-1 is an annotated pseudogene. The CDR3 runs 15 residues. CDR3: CASSRYREANEKLFF. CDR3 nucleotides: TGTGCCAGCAGCAGATACAGGGAGGCTAATGAAAAACTGTTTTTT.

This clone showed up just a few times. In DNA form, the CDR3 reads TGTGCCAGCAGATGGAGAGCTCGCACAGATACGCAGTATTTT. It encodes CASRWRARTDTQYF. The V gene is TRBV7-2, the J gene TRBJ2-3; no clear D. The CDR3 has 14 amino acids. Germline-derived CDR1 and CDR2 are SGHTA and FQGNSA. V dropped 6 bases and J dropped 1 base, with 11 bases sitting between them.

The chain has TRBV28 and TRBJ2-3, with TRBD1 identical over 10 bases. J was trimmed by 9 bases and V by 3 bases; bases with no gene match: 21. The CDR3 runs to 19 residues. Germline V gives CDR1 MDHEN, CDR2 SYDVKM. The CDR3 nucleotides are TGTGCCAGCAGTTTTCCGACAGGGGGCTTGTATCGGGATTCGGGGACGCAGTATTTT. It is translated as CASSFPTGGLYRDSGTQYF.

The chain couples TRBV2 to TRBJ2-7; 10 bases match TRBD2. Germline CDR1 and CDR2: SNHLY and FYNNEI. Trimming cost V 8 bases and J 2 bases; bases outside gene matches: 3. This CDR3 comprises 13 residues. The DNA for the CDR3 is TGTGCCAGCGGGCTAGCGGGGGCCTACGAGCAGTACTTC. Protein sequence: CASGLAGAYEQYF. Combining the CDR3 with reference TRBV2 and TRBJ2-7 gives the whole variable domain EPEVTQTPSHQVTQMGQEVILRCVPISNHLYFYWYRQILGQKVEFLVSFYNNEISEKSEIFDDQFSVERPDGSNFTLKIRSTKLEDSAMYFCASGLAGAYEQYFGPGTRLTVT.

The CDR3, as DNA: TGCGCCAGCAGCAGCAGGGGGGACTATGGCTACACCTTC. Its translation is CASSSRGDYGYTF. The chain combines TRBV5-1 with TRBJ1-2; 7 bases map to TRBD1. V lost 4 bases, J lost 3 bases, and 3 bases stayed unmatched. CDR3 length: 13 amino acids. The germline V gene has CDR1 SGHRS and CDR2 YFSETQ.

CDR3 residues: CAIRGDMATGELFF. CDR3 DNA: TGTGCCATCAGGGGGGATATGGCCACCGGGGAGCTGTTTTTT. The J gene is TRBJ2-2, the V gene TRBV10-3; D tentatively fits TRBD1 or TRBD2 (5 bases each). The V gene's germline CDR1 is ENHRY and CDR2 SYGVKD. The CDR3 consists of 14 residues. Between the trimmed V and J ends, which lost 6 bases and 4 bases, there was a span of 12 bases.